The 4 T cell receptor beta chains below all came from one sample that was sequenced in a study of blood T cell repertoires in COVID-19. This table comes from immunoSEQ multiplex PCR, and its TCRdb copy is limited to in-frame clones, with some not included. The sample contains about 260,000 clones, approximately 88% of which appear only once. Sample: PBMCs or T cells enriched from blood (not recorded which). These receptors were collected from a woman aged 40-49 years with acute COVID-19.

The chain has TRBV9 and TRBJ2-3; D uncertain. The V gene's germline CDR1 is SGDLS and CDR2 YYNGEE. CDR3 size: 15 residues. Trimming left V 1 base short and J 4 bases short, with 13 bases between. The CDR3 region is CASSVSPSGADTQYF. In DNA form, the CDR3 reads TGTGCCAGCAGCGTATCCCCCAGTGGAGCAGATACGCAGTATTTT.

The V gene is TRBV10-3, the J gene TRBJ1-4; 7 bases are a match to TRBD1. In germline, CDR1 is ENHRY, CDR2 SYGVKD. J was trimmed by 7 bases and V by 3 bases; bases with no gene match: 5. The CDR3 is 14 amino acids. Here the CDR3 reads CAISDPTGTEKLFF. DNA of the CDR3: TGTGCCATCAGTGACCCGACAGGGACTGAAAAACTGTTTTTT.

V and J are TRBV9 and TRBJ1-2; D uncertain. CDR1 and CDR2 (germline): SGDLS, YYNGEE. The CDR3 is made up of 14 amino acids. Trimming removed 4 bases from V and 4 bases from J, with 14 bases in between. CDR3 DNA: TGTGCCAGCAGCCCCCCGGCGGGAAGCTATGGCTACACCTTC. It yields the protein CASSPPAGSYGYTF.

This chain uses TRBV6-5 with TRBJ2-2; 7 nucleotides match TRBD1. Trimming took 2 bases from V and 6 from J; bases not matched to a gene: 3. This CDR3 is 14 amino acids long. Germline V gene data show CDR1 as MNHEY and CDR2 as SVGAGI. The CDR3 protein is CASSYDRVSGELFF. In DNA, the CDR3 is TGTGCCAGCAGTTACGACAGGGTCTCCGGGGAGCTGTTTTTT.